A single sample is the source of the 9 T cell receptor beta chains below, sequenced in a study of T cell changes during pregnancy in multiple sclerosis. Profiling relied on immunoSEQ multiplex PCR, and the TCRdb table lists in-frame clones only, not all of them. The sample records nearly 80,000 clones, more than 80% being singletons. The sequencing used CD4+ T cells from peripheral blood mononuclear cells, collected before pregnancy. These receptors were collected from a female donor with multiple sclerosis, enrolled in a pregnancy study.

The gene calls are TRBV7-8 and TRBJ2-7, with D possibly matching TRBD2 (5 bases). The CDR3 is 15 residues long. Germline CDR1 is SGHVS and CDR2 is FQNEAQ. V dropped 6 bases and J dropped 3 bases, with 18 bases sitting between them. CDR3 nucleotides: TGTGCCAGCAGTTTGATACTAGTCCCTAACTACGAGCAGTACTTC. Protein: CASSLILVPNYEQYF.

The chain links TRBV5-1 to TRBJ2-1, with TRBD2 matching over 7 bases. V dropped 2 bases and J dropped 3; count of bases not matched to a gene: 5. This CDR3 region has 15 residues. Germline loops: CDR1 SGHRS, CDR2 YFSETQ. The CDR3 nucleotides read TGCGCCAGCAGCTTCCCCCGGGACTACTACAATGAGCAGTTCTTC. Translating gives CASSFPRDYYNEQFF.

V usage is TRBV10-1 and J usage is TRBJ2-1; 9 nucleotides line up with TRBD2. Germline values: CDR1 WNHNN, CDR2 SYGVQD (reference sequence). The CDR3 is 13 amino acids. V was clipped by 5 bases and J by 10 bases; unmatched bases: 6. In nucleotides, the CDR3 is TGCGCCAGCAGTTGGCGGGAGGGAAGGGAGCAGTTCTTC. This sequence encodes CASSWREGREQFF.

The chain carries TRBV5-4 and TRBJ2-2, with 8 bases matching TRBD1. V shed 4 bases, J shed 3 bases, and the junction held 5 bases outside the gene matches. Looked up from germline, CDR1 is SGHNT and CDR2 is YYREEE (reference sequence). This CDR3 is built from 15 residues. For the CDR3, the DNA is TGTGCCAGCAGCCTGTGGACAGGGCACACCGGGGAGCTGTTTTTT. This translates into CASSLWTGHTGELFF.

This chain connects TRBV19 to TRBJ2-1, with 10 bases fitting TRBD2. Per the germline V gene, CDR1 is LNHDA and CDR2 is SQIVND (reference sequence). J gave up 4 bases and V 5 bases, and 11 bases lay outside the gene matches. The CDR3 runs to 17 residues. CDR3 amino acids: CASSPLPGTSAYNEQFF. The CDR3 DNA reads as TGTGCCAGTAGTCCCCTCCCCGGGACTAGCGCATACAATGAGCAGTTCTTC.

The chain joins TRBV30 to TRBJ1-2; 8 bases align to TRBD1. The CDR3 consists of 16 residues. Trimming took 2 bases from V and 6 from J; bases not matched to a gene: 14. Germline CDR1 is GTSNPN and CDR2 is SVGIG (reference sequence). CDR3 loop: CAWSKLRGQEADGYTF. CDR3 nucleotide sequence: TGTGCCTGGAGTAAATTGCGGGGACAGGAGGCTGATGGCTACACCTTC.

The CDR3 coding sequence is TGTGCCAGCAGTTTACTGAGGACAGGGCCTGGCTACACCTTC. Its translation: CASSLLRTGPGYTF. The chain has TRBV28 and TRBJ1-2; 8 bases are shared with TRBD1. Germline CDR1 is MDHEN and CDR2 is SYDVKM. This CDR3 is 14 amino acids long. J was trimmed by 7 bases and V by 2 bases; bases with no gene match: 6.

This sequence joins TRBV2 and TRBJ2-7; 7 bases match TRBD2. Germline assignment: CDR1 SNHLY and CDR2 FYNNEI. The trim removed 7 bases at V and 2 bases at J, leaving 2 bases unmatched. CDR3 length equals 12 residues. The CDR3, as DNA: TGTGCCAGCAACGCGGGAGCCTACGAGCAGTACTTC. It translates to CASNAGAYEQYF.

Here the CDR3 reads CASSLLASGRSSYEQYF. DNA for the CDR3: TGTGCCAGCAGTTTACTGGCTAGCGGGAGGAGCTCCTACGAGCAGTACTTC. The V gene is TRBV27, the J gene TRBJ2-7; TRBD2 matches 11 bases. The ends lost 2 bases at V and 0 bases at J; junction bases unmatched: 6. This CDR3 is built from 17 residues. Germline CDR1 is MNHEY and CDR2 is SMNVEV (reference sequence).